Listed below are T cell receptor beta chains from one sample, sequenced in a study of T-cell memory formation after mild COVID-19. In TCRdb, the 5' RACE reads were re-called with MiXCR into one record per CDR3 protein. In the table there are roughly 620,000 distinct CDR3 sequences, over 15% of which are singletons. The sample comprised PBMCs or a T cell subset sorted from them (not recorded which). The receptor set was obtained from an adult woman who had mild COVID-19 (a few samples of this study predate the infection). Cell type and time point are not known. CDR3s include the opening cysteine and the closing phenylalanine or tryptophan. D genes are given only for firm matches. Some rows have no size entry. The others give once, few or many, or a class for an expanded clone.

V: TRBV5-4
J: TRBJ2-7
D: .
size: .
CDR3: CASSLGLDYEQYF
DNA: TGTGCCAGCAGCTTGGGGCTAGATTACGAGCAGTACTTC

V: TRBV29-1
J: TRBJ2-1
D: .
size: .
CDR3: CSVEPGIGEQFF
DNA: TGCAGCGTCGAACCAGGGATTGGTGAGCAGTTCTTC

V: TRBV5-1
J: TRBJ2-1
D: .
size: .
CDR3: CASRWDNEQFF
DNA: TGCGCCAGCCGCTGGGACAATGAGCAGTTCTTC

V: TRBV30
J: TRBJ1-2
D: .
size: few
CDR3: CAWSLTEPLFSYTF
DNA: TGTGCCTGGAGTTTGACAGAACCACTCTTCAGCTACACCTTC

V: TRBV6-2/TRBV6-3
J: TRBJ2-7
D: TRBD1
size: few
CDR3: CASRRMGTGASYEQYF
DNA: TGTGCCAGCAGGCGCATGGGGACAGGGGCTTCCTACGAGCAGTACTTC

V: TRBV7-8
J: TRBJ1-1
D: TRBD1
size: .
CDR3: CASSLGTGGATEAFF
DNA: TGTGCCAGCAGCTTAGGGACAGGAGGGGCCACTGAAGCTTTCTTT

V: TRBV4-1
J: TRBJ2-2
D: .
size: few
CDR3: CASSQLGVRNTGELFF
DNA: TGCGCCAGCAGCCAGTTAGGGGTTCGGAACACCGGGGAGCTGTTTTTT

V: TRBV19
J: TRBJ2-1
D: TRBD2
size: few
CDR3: CASTILAGGYNEQFF
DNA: TGTGCCAGTACCATACTAGCGGGGGGTTACAATGAGCAGTTCTTC

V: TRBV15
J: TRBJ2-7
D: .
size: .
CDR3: CATSRETVYEQYF
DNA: TGTGCCACCAGCAGAGAGACAGTCTACGAGCAGTACTTC

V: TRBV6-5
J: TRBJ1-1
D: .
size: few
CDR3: CASRVSVNTEAFF
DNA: TGTGCCAGCAGGGTGTCAGTGAACACTGAAGCTTTCTTT

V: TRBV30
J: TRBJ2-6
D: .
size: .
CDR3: CAWSEGTGANVLTF
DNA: TGTGCCTGGAGTGAGGGCACTGGGGCCAACGTCCTGACTTTC

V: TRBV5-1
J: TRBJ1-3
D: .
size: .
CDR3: CASSLVVGNTIYF
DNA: TGCGCCAGCAGCTTGGTCGTTGGAAACACCATATATTTT

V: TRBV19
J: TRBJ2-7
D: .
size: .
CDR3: CASSIRPDYEQYF
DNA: TGTGCCAGTAGTATTAGACCAGACTACGAGCAGTACTTC

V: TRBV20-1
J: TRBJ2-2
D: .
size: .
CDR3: CSARDSGGIGELFF
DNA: TGCAGTGCTAGAGATTCAGGGGGGATCGGGGAGCTGTTTTTT

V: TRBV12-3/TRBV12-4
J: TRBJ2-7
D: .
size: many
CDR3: CASGRPSSYEQYF
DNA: TGTGCCAGCGGGAGGCCCAGCTCCTACGAGCAGTACTTC

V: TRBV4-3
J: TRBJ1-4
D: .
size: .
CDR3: CASSQDESATNEKLFF
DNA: TGCGCCAGCAGCCAAGACGAATCTGCAACTAATGAAAAACTGTTTTTT

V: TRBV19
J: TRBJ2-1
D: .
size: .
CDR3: CASSSRDRGGLAAYNEQFF
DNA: TGTGCCAGTAGTTCACGGGACAGGGGAGGACTAGCGGCCTACAATGAGCAGTTCTTC

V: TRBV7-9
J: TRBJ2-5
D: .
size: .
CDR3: CASSPGLEQETQYF
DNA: TGTGCCAGCAGCCCAGGTTTGGAACAAGAGACCCAGTACTTC

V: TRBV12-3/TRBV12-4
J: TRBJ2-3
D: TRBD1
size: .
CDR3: CASSMGQAVTDTQYF
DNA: TGTGCCAGCAGTATGGGACAGGCGGTCACAGATACGCAGTATTTT

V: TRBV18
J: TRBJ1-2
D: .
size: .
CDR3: CASSPLPGDGYTF
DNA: TGTGCCAGCTCACCACTTCCTGGGGATGGCTACACCTTC

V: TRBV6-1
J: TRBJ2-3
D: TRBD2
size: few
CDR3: CASLSTGTRSTDTQYF
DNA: TGTGCCAGCTTGTCGACCGGGACTAGAAGCACAGATACGCAGTATTTT

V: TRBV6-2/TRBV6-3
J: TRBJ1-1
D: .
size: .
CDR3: CASSYRRHLALNTEAFF
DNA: TGTGCCAGCAGTTACCGACGGCACCTAGCCTTGAACACTGAAGCTTTCTTT

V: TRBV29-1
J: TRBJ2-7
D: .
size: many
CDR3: CSVEETAGYEQYF
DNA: TGCAGCGTTGAAGAGACAGCCGGGTACGAGCAGTACTTC

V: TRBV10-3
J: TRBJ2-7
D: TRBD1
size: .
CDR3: CAIGQGAYEQYF
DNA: TGTGCCATCGGACAGGGGGCCTACGAGCAGTACTTC

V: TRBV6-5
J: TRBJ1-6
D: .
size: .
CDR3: CASRGRSSYNSPLHF
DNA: TGTGCCAGCCGGGGTCGGAGCTCCTATAATTCACCCCTCCACTTT

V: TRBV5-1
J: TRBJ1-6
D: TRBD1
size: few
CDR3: CASSGGQHNSPLHF
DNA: TGCGCCAGCAGCGGGGGACAGCATAATTCACCCCTCCACTTT

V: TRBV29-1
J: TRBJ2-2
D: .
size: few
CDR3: CSVSLDSTTGELFF
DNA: TGCAGCGTCTCTTTGGACTCCACCACCGGGGAGCTGTTTTTT

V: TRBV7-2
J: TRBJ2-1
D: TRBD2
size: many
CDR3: CASRGLAGSEQFF
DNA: TGTGCCAGCAGGGGACTAGCGGGAAGTGAGCAGTTCTTC

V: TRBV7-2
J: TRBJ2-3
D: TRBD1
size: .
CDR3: CASRRDRGDTQYF
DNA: TGTGCCAGCAGACGGGACAGGGGCGATACGCAGTATTTT

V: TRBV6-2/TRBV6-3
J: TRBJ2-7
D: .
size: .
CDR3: CASSFGGGSYEQYF
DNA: TGTGCCAGCAGTTTCGGGGGAGGATCCTACGAGCAGTACTTC

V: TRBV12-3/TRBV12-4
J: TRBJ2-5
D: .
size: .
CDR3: CASSFGFGGRTETQYF
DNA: TGTGCCAGCAGTTTCGGGTTCGGGGGTCGGACTGAGACCCAGTACTTC

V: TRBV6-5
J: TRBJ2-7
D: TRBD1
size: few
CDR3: CASSPDRASSYEQYF
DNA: TGTGCCAGCAGTCCTGACAGGGCCAGCTCCTACGAGCAGTACTTC

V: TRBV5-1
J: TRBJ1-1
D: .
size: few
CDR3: CASRFDTGPMNTEAFF
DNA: TGCGCCAGCAGATTCGATACAGGACCCATGAACACTGAAGCTTTCTTT

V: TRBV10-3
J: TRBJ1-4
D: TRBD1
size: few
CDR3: CAISEGGTANEKLFF
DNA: TGTGCCATCAGTGAGGGCGGGACAGCTAATGAAAAACTGTTTTTT

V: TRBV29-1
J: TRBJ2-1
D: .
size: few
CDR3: CSVAPPPGFYNEQFF
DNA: TGCAGCGTTGCCCCTCCGCCGGGTTTCTACAATGAGCAGTTCTTC

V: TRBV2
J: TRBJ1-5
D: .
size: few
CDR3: CATADGGNSNQPQHF
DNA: TGTGCCACCGCCGACGGGGGTAATAGCAATCAGCCCCAGCATTTT

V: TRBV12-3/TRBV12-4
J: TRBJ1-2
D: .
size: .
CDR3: CASRWETSGYTF
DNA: TGTGCCAGCAGGTGGGAGACGTCGGGCTACACCTTC

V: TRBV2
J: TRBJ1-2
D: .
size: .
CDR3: CASSHERGGRGYTF
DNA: TGTGCCAGCAGTCACGAGAGGGGGGGACGGGGCTACACCTTC

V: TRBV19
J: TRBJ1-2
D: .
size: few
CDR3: CASSIKQHYGYTF
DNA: TGTGCCAGTAGTATAAAACAGCACTATGGCTACACCTTC

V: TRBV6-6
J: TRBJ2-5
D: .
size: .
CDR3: CASSRQTGQETQYF
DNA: TGTGCCAGCAGTCGACAGACTGGCCAAGAGACCCAGTACTTC